This TCR beta chain came from a study of cytomegalovirus exposure and HLA in healthy donors. Study observations and caveats: Rarity characterized most TCR sequences, yet some public TCRs appeared in many donors. Diagnosis of cytomegalovirus status made by the classifier reportedly showed high specificity and sensitivity.

Concerning this clone: Its target is not known.

The PCR was carried out with 60 Vbeta primers and 13 Jbeta primers. Data came from immunoSEQ multiplex PCR; TCRdb stores just in-frame clones and leaves some out. The data contain more than 85,000 clones, about 83% of them singletons. The receptor was isolated from a man younger than 35 in good health and CMV-seronegative. The material sequenced was PBMCs.

The CDR3 DNA follows: TGTGCCAGCAGCTTGACGGGGATGACTGCCGGGGAGCTGTTTTTT. Its protein product is CASSLTGMTAGELFF. The rearrangement uses TRBV5-5 and TRBJ2-2; D might be TRBD2 (5 bases). Germline assignment: CDR1 SGHKS and CDR2 YYEKEE (reference sequence). There are 15 residues in the CDR3. Trimming stripped 1 base from V and 6 bases from J, with 13 bases between.